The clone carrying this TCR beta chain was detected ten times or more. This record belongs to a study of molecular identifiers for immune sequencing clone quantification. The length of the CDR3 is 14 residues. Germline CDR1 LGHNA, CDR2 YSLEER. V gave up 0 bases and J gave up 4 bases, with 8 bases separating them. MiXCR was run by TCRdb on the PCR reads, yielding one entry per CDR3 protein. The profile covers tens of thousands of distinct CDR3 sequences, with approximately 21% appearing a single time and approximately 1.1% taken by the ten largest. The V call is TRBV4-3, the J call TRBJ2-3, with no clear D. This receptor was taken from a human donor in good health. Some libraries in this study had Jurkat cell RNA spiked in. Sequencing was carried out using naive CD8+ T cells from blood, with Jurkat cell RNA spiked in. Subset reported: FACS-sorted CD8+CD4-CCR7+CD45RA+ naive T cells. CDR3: CASSQDLGADTQYF. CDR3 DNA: TGCGCCAGCAGCCAAGATCTGGGCGCAGATACGCAGTATTTT.